The rows below give T cell receptor beta chains drawn from one sample of a study of post-analysis software for immune sequencing data. TCRdb re-called the PCR reads through MiXCR, storing one row per CDR3 protein. The sample yields about 770,000 distinct CDR3 sequences, about 43% seen once. Sequenced: blood. The receptors were sampled from a girl between 10 and 17 years old with multiple sclerosis. Each CDR3 is given with its conserved first and last residue. The D gene is left open where the match is weak. The size entry is marked missing in some rows and otherwise reads once, few, many or a size class.

CASSIGGANTEAFF TGTGCCAGTAGTATCGGGGGCGCGAACACTGAAGCTTTCTTT TRBJ1-1 NA NA TRBV19
CASRGYPPNIQYF TGTGCCAGCAGAGGCTACCCGCCCAACATTCAGTACTTC TRBJ2-4 few NA TRBV6-5
CSVEDQGGRSTDTQYF TGCAGCGTTGAAGATCAGGGCGGGAGAAGCACAGATACGCAGTATTTT TRBJ2-3 NA TRBD2 TRBV29-1
CASSPLGANTEAFF TGTGCCAGCTCACCACTGGGGGCGAACACTGAAGCTTTCTTT TRBJ1-1 NA NA TRBV18
CASSYVGQWPYEQYF TGTGCCAGCAGCTATGTCGGACAGTGGCCCTACGAGCAGTACTTC TRBJ2-7 NA NA TRBV7-9
CSARGPTGGVSDTQYF TGCAGTGCTAGAGGGCCGACCGGCGGGGTGTCAGATACGCAGTATTTT TRBJ2-3 NA NA TRBV20-1
CASSGLGAVSYNEQFF TGTGCCAGCAGCGGCCTGGGGGCGGTTTCCTACAATGAGCAGTTCTTC TRBJ2-1 NA NA TRBV7-2
CASTLADQETQYF TGTGCCAGCACTTTAGCGGACCAAGAGACCCAGTACTTC TRBJ2-5 NA NA TRBV12-3/TRBV12-4
CASSQGGLGNSYNEQFF TGTGCCAGCAGCCAAGGGGGACTAGGGAACTCCTACAATGAGCAGTTCTTC TRBJ2-1 NA TRBD2 TRBV14
CASSYAEGRLNEQFF TGTGCCAGCAGTTACGCGGAGGGCCGTTTGAATGAGCAGTTCTTC TRBJ2-1 NA NA TRBV6-5
CASSAWDRGVYGYTF TGTGCCAGCAGCGCTTGGGACAGGGGGGTCTATGGCTACACCTTC TRBJ1-2 few TRBD1 TRBV7-9